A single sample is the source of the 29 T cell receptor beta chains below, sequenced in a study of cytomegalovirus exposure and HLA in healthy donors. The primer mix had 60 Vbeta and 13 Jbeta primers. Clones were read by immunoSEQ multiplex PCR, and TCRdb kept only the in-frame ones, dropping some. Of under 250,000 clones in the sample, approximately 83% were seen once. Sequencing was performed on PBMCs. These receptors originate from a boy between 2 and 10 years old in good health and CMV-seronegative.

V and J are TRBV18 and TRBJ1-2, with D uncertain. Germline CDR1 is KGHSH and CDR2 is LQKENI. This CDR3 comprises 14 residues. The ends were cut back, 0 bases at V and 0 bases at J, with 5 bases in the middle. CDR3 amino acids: CASSPPHANYGYTF. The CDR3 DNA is TGTGCCAGCTCACCACCACACGCTAACTATGGCTACACCTTC.

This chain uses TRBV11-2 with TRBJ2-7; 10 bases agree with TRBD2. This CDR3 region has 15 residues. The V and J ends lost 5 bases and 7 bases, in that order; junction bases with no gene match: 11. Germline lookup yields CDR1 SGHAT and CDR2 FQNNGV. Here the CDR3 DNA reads TGTGCCAGCAGCAGCCTGAGCGGGAGGGCCAGAGAGCAGTACTTC. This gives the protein CASSSLSGRAREQYF.

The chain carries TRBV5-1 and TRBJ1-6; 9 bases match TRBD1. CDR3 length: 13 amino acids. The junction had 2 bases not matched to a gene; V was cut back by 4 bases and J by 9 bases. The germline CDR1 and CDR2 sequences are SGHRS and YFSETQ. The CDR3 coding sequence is TGCGCCAGCAGCGCGGGACAGGGTTCACCCCTCCACTTT. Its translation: CASSAGQGSPLHF.

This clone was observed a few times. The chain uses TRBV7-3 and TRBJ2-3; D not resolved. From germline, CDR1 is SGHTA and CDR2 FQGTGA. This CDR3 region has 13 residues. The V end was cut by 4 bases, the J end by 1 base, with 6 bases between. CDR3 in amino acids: CASSSLGTDTQYF. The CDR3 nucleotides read TGTGCCAGCAGCTCCCTTGGCACAGATACGCAGTATTTT.

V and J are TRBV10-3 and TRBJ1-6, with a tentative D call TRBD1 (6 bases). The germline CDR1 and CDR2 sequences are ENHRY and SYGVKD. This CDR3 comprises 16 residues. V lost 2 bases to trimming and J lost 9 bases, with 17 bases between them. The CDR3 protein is CAISETHRELASPLHF. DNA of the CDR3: TGTGCCATCAGTGAGACCCACAGGGAGCTTGCTTCACCCCTCCACTTT.

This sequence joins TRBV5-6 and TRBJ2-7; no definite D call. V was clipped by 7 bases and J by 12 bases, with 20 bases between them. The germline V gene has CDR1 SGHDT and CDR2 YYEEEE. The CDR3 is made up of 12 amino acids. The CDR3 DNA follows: TGTGCCAGCTCCGCGGATATATCCCCCCCGTACTTC. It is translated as CASSADISPPYF. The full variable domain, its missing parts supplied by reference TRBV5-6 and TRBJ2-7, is DAGVTQSPTHLIKTRGQQVTLRCSPKSGHDTVSWYQQALGQGPQFIFQYYEEEERQRGNFPDRFSGHQFPNYSSELNVNALLLGDSALYLCASSADISPPYFGPGTRLTVT.

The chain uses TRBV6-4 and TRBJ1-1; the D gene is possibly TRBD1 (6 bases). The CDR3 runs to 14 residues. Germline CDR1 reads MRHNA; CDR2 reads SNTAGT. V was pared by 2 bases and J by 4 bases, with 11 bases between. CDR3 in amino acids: CASSDQGQGTEAFF. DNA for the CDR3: TGTGCCAGCAGTGACCAGGGGCAGGGCACTGAAGCTTTCTTT.

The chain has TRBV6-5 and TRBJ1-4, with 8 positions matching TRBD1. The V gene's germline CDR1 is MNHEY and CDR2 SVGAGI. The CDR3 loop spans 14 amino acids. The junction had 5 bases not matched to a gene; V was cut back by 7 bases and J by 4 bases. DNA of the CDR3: TGTGCCAGCAAAGGGGACAGGCTTAATGAAAAACTGTTTTTT. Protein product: CASKGDRLNEKLFF.

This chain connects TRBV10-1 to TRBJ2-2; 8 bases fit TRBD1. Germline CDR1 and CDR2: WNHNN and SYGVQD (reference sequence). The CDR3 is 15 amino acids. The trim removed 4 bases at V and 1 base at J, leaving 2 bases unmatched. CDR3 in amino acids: CASSGTGRNTGELFF. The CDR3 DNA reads TGCGCCAGCAGTGGGACAGGGAGGAACACCGGGGAGCTGTTTTTT.

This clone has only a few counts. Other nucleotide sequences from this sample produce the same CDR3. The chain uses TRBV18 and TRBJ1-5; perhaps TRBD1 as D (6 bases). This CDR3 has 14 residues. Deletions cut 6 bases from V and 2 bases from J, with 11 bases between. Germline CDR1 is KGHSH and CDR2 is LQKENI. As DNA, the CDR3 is TGTGCCAGCTCCCCTAACAGGGGCAATCAGCCCCAGCATTTT. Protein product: CASSPNRGNQPQHF.

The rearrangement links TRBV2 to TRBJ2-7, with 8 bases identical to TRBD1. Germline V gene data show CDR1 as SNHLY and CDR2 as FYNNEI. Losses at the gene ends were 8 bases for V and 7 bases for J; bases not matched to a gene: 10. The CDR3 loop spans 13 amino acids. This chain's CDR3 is CASEESRDREQYF. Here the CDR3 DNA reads TGTGCCAGCGAAGAATCCCGGGACAGGGAGCAGTACTTC.

The CDR3 is CAWSVSLAGVGGELFF. For the CDR3, the DNA is TGTGCCTGGAGTGTGTCGCTAGCGGGGGTCGGCGGGGAGCTGTTTTTT. This rearrangement joins TRBV30 to TRBJ2-2, with 10 bases matching TRBD2. V was clipped by 0 bases and J by 7 bases; unmatched bases: 8. This CDR3 region has 16 residues. Looked up from germline, CDR1 is GTSNPN and CDR2 is SVGIG (reference sequence).

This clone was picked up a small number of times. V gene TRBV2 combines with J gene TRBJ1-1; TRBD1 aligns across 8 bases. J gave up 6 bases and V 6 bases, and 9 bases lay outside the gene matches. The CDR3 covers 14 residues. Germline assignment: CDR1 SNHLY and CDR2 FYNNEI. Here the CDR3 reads CASSPRQGRPEAFF. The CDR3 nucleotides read TGTGCCAGCAGCCCAAGACAGGGGCGCCCTGAAGCTTTCTTT.

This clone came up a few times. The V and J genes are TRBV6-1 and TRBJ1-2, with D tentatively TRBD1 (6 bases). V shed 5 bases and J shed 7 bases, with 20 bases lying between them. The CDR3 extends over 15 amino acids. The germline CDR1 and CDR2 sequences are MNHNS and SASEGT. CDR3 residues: CASSPGTTLGSGYTF. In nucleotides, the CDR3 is TGTGCCAGCAGTCCCGGGACAACTTTGGGGAGTGGCTACACCTTC.

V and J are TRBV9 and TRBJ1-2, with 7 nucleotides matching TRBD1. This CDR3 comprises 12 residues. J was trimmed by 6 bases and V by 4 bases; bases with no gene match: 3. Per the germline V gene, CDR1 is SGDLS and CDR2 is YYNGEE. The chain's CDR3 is CASSTTGDGYTF. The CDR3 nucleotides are TGTGCCAGCAGCACTACAGGGGATGGCTACACCTTC.

The CDR3 here is CASGLVQGEQFF. Here the CDR3 DNA reads TGTGCTAGTGGTTTGGTGCAGGGTGAGCAGTTCTTC. The chain combines TRBV12-5 with TRBJ2-1; TRBD1 is a possible D gene (5 bases). Trimming left V 0 bases short and J 9 bases short, with 6 bases between. Germline loops: CDR1 LGHNT, CDR2 FRNRAP. The length of the CDR3 is 12 residues.

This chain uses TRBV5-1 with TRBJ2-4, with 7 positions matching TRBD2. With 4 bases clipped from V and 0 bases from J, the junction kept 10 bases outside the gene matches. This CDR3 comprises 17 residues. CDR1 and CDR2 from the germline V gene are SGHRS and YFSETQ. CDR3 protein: CASSISSGYLAKNIQYF. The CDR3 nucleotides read TGCGCCAGCAGCATCTCTAGCGGTTATCTAGCCAAAAACATTCAGTACTTC. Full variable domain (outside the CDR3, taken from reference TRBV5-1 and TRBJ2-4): KAGVTQTPRYLIKTRGQQVTLSCSPISGHRSVSWYQQTPGQGLQFLFEYFSETQRNKGNFPGRFSGRQFSNSRSEMNVSTLELGDSALYLCASSISSGYLAKNIQYFGAGTRLSVL.

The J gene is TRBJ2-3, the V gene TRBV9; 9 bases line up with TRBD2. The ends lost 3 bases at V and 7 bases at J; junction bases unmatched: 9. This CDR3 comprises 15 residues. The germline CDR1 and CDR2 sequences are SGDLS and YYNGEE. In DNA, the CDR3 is TGTGCCAGCAGCGGTAGCGGGGGCCCTACAAATACGCAGTATTTT. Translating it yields CASSGSGGPTNTQYF.

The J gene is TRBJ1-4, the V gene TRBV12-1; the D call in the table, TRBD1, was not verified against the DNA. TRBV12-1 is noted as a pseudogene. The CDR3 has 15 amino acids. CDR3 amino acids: CASSTGTGGNEKLFF. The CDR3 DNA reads TGTGCCAGCAGCACCGGGACAGGGGGAAATGAAAAACTGTTTTTT.

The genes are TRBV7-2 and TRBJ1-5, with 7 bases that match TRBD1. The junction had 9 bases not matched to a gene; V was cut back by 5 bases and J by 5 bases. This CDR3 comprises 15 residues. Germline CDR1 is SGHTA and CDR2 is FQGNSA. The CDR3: CASSVKGGGDQPQHF. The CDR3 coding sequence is TGTGCCAGCAGCGTTAAAGGGGGCGGAGATCAGCCCCAGCATTTT. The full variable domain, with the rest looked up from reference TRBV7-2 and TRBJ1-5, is GAGVSQSPSNKVTEKGKDVELRCDPISGHTALYWYRQSLGQGLEFLIYFQGNSAPDKSGLPSDRFSAERTGGSVSTLTIQRTQQEDSAVYLCASSVKGGGDQPQHFGDGTRLSIL.

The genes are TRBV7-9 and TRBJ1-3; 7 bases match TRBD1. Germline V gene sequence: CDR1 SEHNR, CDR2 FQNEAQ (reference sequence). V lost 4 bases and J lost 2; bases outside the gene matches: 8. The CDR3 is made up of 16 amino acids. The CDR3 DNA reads TGTGCCAGCAGCTCCGAACAGGGGAAGGCTGGAAACACCATATATTTT. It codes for CASSSEQGKAGNTIYF.

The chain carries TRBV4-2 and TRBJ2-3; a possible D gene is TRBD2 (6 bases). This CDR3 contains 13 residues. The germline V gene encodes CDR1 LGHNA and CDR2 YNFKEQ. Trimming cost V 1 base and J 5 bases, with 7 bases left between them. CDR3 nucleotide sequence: TGTGCCAGCAGCCAAGGGGGGGAAGATACGCAGTATTTT. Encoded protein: CASSQGGEDTQYF.

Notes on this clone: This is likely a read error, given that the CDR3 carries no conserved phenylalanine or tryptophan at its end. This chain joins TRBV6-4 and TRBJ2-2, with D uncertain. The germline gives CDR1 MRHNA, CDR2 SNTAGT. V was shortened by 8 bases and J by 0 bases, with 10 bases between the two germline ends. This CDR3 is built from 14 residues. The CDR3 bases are TGTGCCAGCCGGATGGAAGCGAACACCGGGGAGCTGTTTTGT. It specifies CASRMEANTGELFC.

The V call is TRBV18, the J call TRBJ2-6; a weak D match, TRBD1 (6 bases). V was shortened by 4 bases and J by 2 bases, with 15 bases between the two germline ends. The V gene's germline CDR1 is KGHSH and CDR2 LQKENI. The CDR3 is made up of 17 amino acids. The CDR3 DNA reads TGTGCCAGCTCACTAGGGACATACGGGGCTGGGGCCAACGTCCTGACTTTC. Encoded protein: CASSLGTYGAGANVLTF.

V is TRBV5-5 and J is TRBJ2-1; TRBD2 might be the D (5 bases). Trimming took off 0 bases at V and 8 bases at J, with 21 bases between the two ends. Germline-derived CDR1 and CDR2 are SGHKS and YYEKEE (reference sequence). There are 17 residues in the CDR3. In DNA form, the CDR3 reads TGTGCCAGCAGCTTGGCCCTTCCGGGAACAGCTCCCCATGAGCAGTTCTTC. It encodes CASSLALPGTAPHEQFF.

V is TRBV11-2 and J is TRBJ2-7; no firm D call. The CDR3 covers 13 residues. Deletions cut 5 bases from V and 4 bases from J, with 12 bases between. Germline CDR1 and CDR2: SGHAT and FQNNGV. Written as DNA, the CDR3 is TGTGCCAGCAGCATAAACCGACTGTACGAGCAGTACTTC. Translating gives CASSINRLYEQYF.

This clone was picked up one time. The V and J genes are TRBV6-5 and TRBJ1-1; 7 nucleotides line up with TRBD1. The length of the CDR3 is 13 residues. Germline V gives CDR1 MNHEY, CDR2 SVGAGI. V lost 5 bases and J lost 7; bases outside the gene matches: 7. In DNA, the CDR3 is TGTGCCAGCAGTAAAGAACAGGGGAGTGAAGCTTTCTTT. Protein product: CASSKEQGSEAFF.

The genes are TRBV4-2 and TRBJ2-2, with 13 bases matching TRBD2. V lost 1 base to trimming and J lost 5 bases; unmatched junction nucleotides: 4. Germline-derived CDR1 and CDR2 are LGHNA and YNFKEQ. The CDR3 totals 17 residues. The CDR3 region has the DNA TGTGCCAGCAGCCAAGGGACTAGCGGGAGTTTAACCGGGGAGCTGTTTTTT. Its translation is CASSQGTSGSLTGELFF.

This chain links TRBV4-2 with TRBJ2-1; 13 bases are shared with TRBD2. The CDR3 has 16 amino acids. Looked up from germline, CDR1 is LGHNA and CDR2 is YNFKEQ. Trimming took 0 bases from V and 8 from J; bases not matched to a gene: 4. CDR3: CASSQEGTSGTYEQFF. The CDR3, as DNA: TGTGCCAGCAGCCAAGAGGGGACTAGCGGGACCTATGAGCAGTTCTTC.